Described below is a single T cell receptor delta chain sequence and its context. This clone has more than one count but fewer than ten. Its target antigen remains unknown. Base qualities are missing; no much larger clone stands one base away. V trim: 4 bases; J trim: 1 base; unmatched bases: 21. CDR1 and CDR2 are drawn from the germline V gene: TSWWSYY, QGS. Counted from cysteine to phenylalanine, this CDR3 has 21 amino acids. The DNA shown is the 63-base CDR3, in frame from base 1. RNA extraction was carried out with the RNeasy mini kit, and reverse transcription was then done using Superscript III. CDR3 amplicons were produced by multiplex PCR using pooled V-gene forward primers and a constant-region reverse primer with Illumina adaptor overhangs. After gel purification, the amplicons were indexed with Nextera index primers during seven to nine additional PCR cycles and then purified using AMPure XP beads. Libraries were sequenced on an Illumina MiSeq with paired-end 250 bp reads, dual indexing and approximately 20% PhiX spike-in. The paper's processing steps were these. FastQC was used to quality check the reads, while ea-utils fastq-join merged the TRG read pairs. IMGT/HighV-QUEST was used to annotate sequences, retaining only productive sequences with an unambiguous V-gene assignment, and each clonotype was defined by an identical CDR3 sequence. Downstream analysis used VDJtools 1.1.1, tcR 2.2.3, Treemap and vegan Shannon diversity in R 3.4.4. TCRdb reprocessed the public reads with the caller CATT; rows with the same DNA were merged afterwards. The V and J calls come from TCRdb's annotation, not from the publication. The sample table holds about 58,000 delta-chain clones, of which roughly 16% were seen once. The ten largest make up 0.3% to 0.5% of the sample.

Thymic samples were depleted of alphabeta T cells, then CD3+ TCRVdelta1+ TCRVdelta2- thymocytes were FACS-sorted. Sorted Vdelta1+ thymocyte purity ranged from roughly 97% to 99.6%. Thymic specimens were obtained from roughly eight paediatric patients, aged from 5 days to 15 months, who were undergoing corrective cardiac surgery. The thymic tissue was dispersed, and mononuclear cells were isolated using a Histopaque-1077 density gradient. For staining, the antibodies used were anti-TCRVdelta1 clone TS8.2, anti-TCRVdelta2 clone B6, anti-CD3 clone HIT3a and anti-TCRalphabeta clone IP26. The data belong to a study of Vδ1+ human thymocytes (dated by TCRdb to the late 2010s). Concerning the study at large: The study characterised mRNA-level TRG and TRD CDR3 repertoires of highly purified Vdelta1+ thymocytes from young children as a data resource. Earlier work had validated the multiplex-based CDR3 amplicon strategy against 5'RACE-based methods for generating CDR3 amplicons.

Study-wide findings and limitations: Many TRG clonotypes were shared between donors (up to about 6.9x10^3), whereas TRD repertoires were essentially private (max 116 shared). Unlike the oligoclonal repertoires in peripheral blood, the thymic TRG and TRD repertoires appeared highly polyclonal, with Gaussian CDR3 length distributions. Although sort purity was high, approximately 19% of thymic TRD sequences were Vdelta2 (with a few Vdelta3), in contrast to the peripheral blood Vdelta1+ controls. Because unexpected Vdelta2 sequences could lead to misinterpretation of bulk repertoire data, the authors recommended using highly purified populations and validating at the single-cell level. No clustering by age or sex was observed, so analyses did not stratify donors by these variables.

The receptor's source is a girl under three years old who had congenital heart surgery. Sequenced material: Vdelta1+ gamma-delta thymocytes from the thymus. The intended sense of this specimen's cell subset or site label: FACS-sorted CD3+ TCRalphabeta- TCRVdelta1+ TCRVdelta2- thymocytes. The sequence joins TRDV1 to TRDJ1, with TRDD3 matching 10 junction bases. The DNA is TGTGCTCTTGGGGTATACCTTCCGTCCGGCTGGGGGATAAGGGGCACCGATAAACTCATCTTT. Its amino acids are CALGVYLPSGWGIRGTDKLIF.